This T cell receptor beta chain is from a study of identical twins. MiXCR, run by TCRdb on the 5' RACE reads, gives a single entry per CDR3 protein. The data show approximately 220,000 distinct CDR3 sequences, 7.5% seen once. The CDR3 is made up of 16 amino acids. The V end was cut by 0 bases, the J end by 4 bases, with 18 bases between. Germline lookup yields CDR1 DFQATT and CDR2 SNEGSKA (reference sequence). These data were also reused for a study on yellow fever vaccine responses in identical twins.

Sequences were obtained from memory (CD45RO+) T cells sorted from blood. This receptor was obtained from a woman under 30 in good health. The chain uses TRBV20-1 and TRBJ1-1; the D gene is possibly TRBD1 (6 bases). CDR3 amino acids: CSARDNTGRRSTEAFF. For the CDR3, the DNA is TGCAGTGCTAGAGATAACACAGGGAGGAGGTCCACTGAAGCTTTCTTT.